This TCR beta chain was captured by sequencing in a study of blood T cell repertoires in COVID-19. Across the study: T cells, B-cell-depleted T cells, or PBMCs supplied cDNA or gDNA.

Assay used: immunoSEQ multiplex PCR; TCRdb lists only in-frame clones, some missing. The sample has under 250,000 clones; around 75% are singletons. Deletions cut 0 bases from V and 1 base from J, with 10 bases between. Germline CDR1 and CDR2: SGDLS and YYNGEE. The CDR3 extends over 15 amino acids. The J gene is TRBJ2-5, the V gene TRBV9, with D unclear. What was sequenced was peripheral blood. The origin of this receptor is a woman aged 40 to 49 with COVID-19, enrolled during active disease. The CDR3 DNA reads as TGTGCCAGCAGCGTAGCTCAGCGAGTCCAAGAGACCCAGTACTTC. This translates into CASSVAQRVQETQYF.